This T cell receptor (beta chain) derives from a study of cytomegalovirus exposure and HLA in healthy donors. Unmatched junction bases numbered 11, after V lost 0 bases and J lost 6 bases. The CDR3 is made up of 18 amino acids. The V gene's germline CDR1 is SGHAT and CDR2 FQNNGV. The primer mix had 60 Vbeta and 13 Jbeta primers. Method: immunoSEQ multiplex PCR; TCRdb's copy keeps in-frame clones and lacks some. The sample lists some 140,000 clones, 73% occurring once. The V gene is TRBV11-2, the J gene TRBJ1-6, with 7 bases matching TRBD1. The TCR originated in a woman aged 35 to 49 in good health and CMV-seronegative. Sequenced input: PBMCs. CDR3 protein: CASSLDSATGTANSPLHF. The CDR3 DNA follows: TGTGCCAGCAGCTTAGATTCTGCCACCGGGACAGCTAATTCACCCCTCCACTTT.